This is a list of T cell receptor beta chains from one sample in a study of graft-versus-host responses after intestinal transplantation. For these TCRs, the target antigens are not known. Clones were read by immunoSEQ multiplex PCR, and TCRdb kept only the in-frame ones, dropping some. The data hold tens of thousands of clones, with roughly 90% observed a single time. The material sequenced was unstimulated CD4+ T cells sorted from spleen or lymph node cells, taken before transplant. These receptors were taken from a human donor who was the organ donor for an intestinal transplant. The CDR3 runs from the conserved cysteine through the conserved F or W. Each record gives: V gene, D gene, clone size, J gene, CDR3 protein, CDR3 DNA. A D gene is named only where the DNA matches it firmly. Only some rows state a clone size, as once, few, many or a class for expanded clones.

TRBV5-4	TRBD2	.	TRBJ2-7	CASSLGLAGAIYEQYF	TGTGCCAGCAGCTTGGGACTAGCGGGAGCTATTTACGAGCAGTACTTC
TRBV7-2	TRBD2	once	TRBJ2-1	CASSRTGTSASNEQFF	TGTGCCAGCAGCCGGACCGGGACTAGCGCCTCCAATGAGCAGTTCTTC
TRBV5-4	.	few	TRBJ1-1	CASSLTVNTEAFF	TGTGCCAGCAGCTTGACAGTGAACACTGAAGCTTTCTTT
TRBV5-1	TRBD1	.	TRBJ2-2	CASSLAGTGGAGELFF	TGCGCCAGCAGCTTGGCCGGGACAGGGGGCGCGGGGGAGCTGTTTTTT
TRBV6-6	TRBD1	.	TRBJ2-7	CASNLQGTSAKQYF	TGTGCCAGCAACCTACAGGGGACCTCGGCTAAGCAGTACTTC
TRBV25-1	.	.	TRBJ1-1	CASRPGGATEAFF	TGTGCCAGCAGACCCGGGGGTGCCACTGAAGCTTTCTTT
TRBV4-2	TRBD2	.	TRBJ2-1	CASSPGDASGRNDEQFF	TGTGCCAGCAGCCCCGGGGACGCTAGCGGGAGAAACGATGAGCAGTTCTTC
TRBV7-2	.	.	TRBJ2-1	CASSLVRGHNEQFF	TGTGCCAGCAGCTTAGTCAGGGGACACAATGAGCAGTTCTTC
TRBV21-1	.	.	TRBJ2-5	CASTRGTGEETQYF	TGTGCCAGCACCCGGGGGACAGGGGAAGAGACCCAGTACTTC
TRBV19	.	.	TRBJ2-1	CASSLTTSRHNEQFF	TGTGCCAGTAGTTTGACCACTAGTCGTCACAATGAGCAGTTCTTC
TRBV30	TRBD1	.	TRBJ2-3	CAWRGVGWGTGADTQYF	TGTGCCTGGAGAGGTGTGGGTTGGGGGACAGGGGCAGATACGCAGTATTTT
TRBV5-6	.	.	TRBJ2-3	CASSFRGGTDTQYF	TGTGCCAGCAGCTTCAGGGGGGGCACAGATACGCAGTATTTT
TRBV6-1	TRBD1	.	TRBJ2-7	CASGQGPGEQYF	TGTGCCAGCGGACAGGGGCCGGGGGAGCAGTACTTC
TRBV2	.	.	TRBJ2-7	CASRLEPYEQYF	TGTGCCAGCAGACTAGAGCCCTACGAGCAGTACTTC